This passage covers 17 T cell receptor beta chains from one sample sequenced in a study of Graves' ophthalmopathy and Graves' hyperthyroidism. The authors amplified TCR beta CDR3 regions from RNA transcripts. HTBI-primed first-round RT-PCR preceded second-round multiplex PCR. TCRdb fed the multiplex PCR reads into MiXCR, producing one record per CDR3 protein. Of around 1.1 million distinct CDR3 sequences in the sample, 35% to 40% were seen once. Sequenced material: peripheral blood or thyroid tissue (not recorded which). These receptors all come from an adult man with Graves' hyperthyroidism.

This clonotype was observed many times. V usage is TRBV29-1 and J usage is TRBJ2-5; D possibly corresponds to TRBD2 (5 bases). Germline CDR1 is SQVTM and CDR2 is ANQGSEA. The CDR3 spans 17 residues. Trimming removed 7 bases from V and 4 bases from J, with 28 bases in between. CDR3 coding DNA: TGCAGCGCGAGGGAGACATGGCGTCTAGCCTCCCCAGAGACCCAGTACTTC. Encoded protein: CSARETWRLASPETQYF.

The chain couples TRBV11-2 to TRBJ2-5, with D possibly matching TRBD1 (5 bases). The CDR3 covers 16 residues. Trimming shortened V by 5 bases and J by 7 bases, and 23 bases separated the two germline ends. Germline V gene sequence: CDR1 SGHAT, CDR2 FQNNGV. Here the CDR3 DNA reads TGTGCCAGCAGCCAACCCGGACACGGAGTTTCCGGGACCCAGTACTTC. Its protein is CASSQPGHGVSGTQYF.

This clonotype was observed a few times. This CDR3 is CSAEREVEQYF. In DNA form, the CDR3 reads TGCAGTGCAGAGCGGGAGGTCGAGCAGTACTTC. V usage is TRBV20-1 and J usage is TRBJ2-7, with 9 bases matching TRBD2. This CDR3 contains 11 residues. The V and J ends lost 6 bases and 6 bases, in that order; junction bases with no gene match: 3. From germline, CDR1 is DFQATT and CDR2 SNEGSKA (reference sequence).

The rearrangement links TRBV6-5 to TRBJ1-4, with D perhaps matching TRBD1 (5 bases). Germline CDR1 is MNHEY and CDR2 is SVGAGI. V lost 8 bases and J lost 4, with 14 bases in between. The CDR3 spans 14 residues. DNA of the CDR3: TGTGCCAGCGGCACCGGGACGGATAATGAAAAACTGTTTTTT. Translated: CASGTGTDNEKLFF.

Ten or more counts support this clonotype. The V and J genes are TRBV10-2 and TRBJ1-2; D ambiguous. CDR1 is WSHSY and CDR2 is SAAADI in the germline V gene. The CDR3 covers 11 residues. CDR3 sequence: CVCRNNYGYTF. In nucleotides, the CDR3 is TGCGTCTGCCGGAATAACTATGGCTACACCTTC.

This clonotype turned up a few times. This chain joins TRBV9 and TRBJ1-5; possible D gene TRBD1, 5 bases. V lost 4 bases and J lost 0, with 17 bases in between. This CDR3 comprises 17 residues. CDR1 SGDLS and CDR2 YYNGEE come from the germline V gene. The CDR3 loop reads CASSRHVRQNSNQPQHF. For the CDR3, the DNA is TGTGCCAGCAGCCGACACGTGAGACAGAATAGCAATCAGCCCCAGCATTTT.

This clonotype was detected ten times or more. The rearrangement links TRBV7-2 to TRBJ2-7, with D unclear. Trimming removed 4 bases at V and 7 bases at J, with 11 bases between. Germline V lookup: CDR1 SGHTA, CDR2 FQGNSA. CDR3 length: 12 amino acids. In nucleotides, the CDR3 is TGTGCCAGCAGCTCAAATCTTCGGGAGCAGTACTTC. This translates into CASSSNLREQYF. Together with reference TRBV7-2 and TRBJ2-7, the CDR3 gives the full variable domain: GAGVSQSPSNKVTEKGKDVELRCDPISGHTALYWYRQSLGQGLEFLIYFQGNSAPDKSGLPSDRFSAERTGGSVSTLTIQRTQQEDSAVYLCASSSNLREQYFGPGTRLTVT.

This clonotype was counted many times. The rearrangement uses TRBV10-1 and TRBJ2-5, with 8 bases lining up with TRBD1. CDR3 length: 17 amino acids. The trim removed 4 bases at V and 3 bases at J, leaving 13 bases unmatched. Germline CDR1 reads WNHNN; CDR2 reads SYGVQD (reference sequence). In DNA, the CDR3 is TGCGCCAGCAGTGGGGCGGACAGGGTTCGCGGGGAAGAGACCCAGTACTTC. Its translation: CASSGADRVRGEETQYF.

The rearrangement uses TRBV10-3 and TRBJ1-2; 7 bases are shared with TRBD1. Germline V gives CDR1 ENHRY, CDR2 SYGVKD. V trimming: 2 bases; J trimming: 8 bases; junction bases outside the gene matches: 11. The CDR3 length is 15 residues. CDR3 region: CAISEVTTGDMGYTF. CDR3 DNA sequence: TGTGCCATCAGTGAGGTTACTACAGGGGATATGGGCTACACCTTC.

A few counts support this clonotype. The chain links TRBV27 to TRBJ1-1, with TRBD1 as a possible D gene (5 bases). This CDR3 is built from 14 residues. The germline CDR1 and CDR2 sequences are MNHEY and SMNVEV (reference sequence). Trimming cost V 2 bases and J 5 bases, with 12 bases left between them. In nucleotides, the CDR3 is TGTGCCAGCAGTTTAGCGGCAGGGTGGACTGAAGCTTTCTTT. Its translation: CASSLAAGWTEAFF.

This clonotype was found many times. The V call is TRBV7-6, the J call TRBJ2-7, with D possibly TRBD2 on 5 matching bases. Germline CDR1 is SGHVS and CDR2 is FNYEAQ. V was clipped by 5 bases and J by 2 bases, with 13 bases between them. This CDR3 comprises 14 residues. The CDR3 DNA follows: TGTGCCAGCAGCAGAGGGCAGGCCCCCTACGAGCAGTACTTC. It is translated as CASSRGQAPYEQYF. The whole variable domain, remainder taken from reference TRBV7-6 and TRBJ2-7, is GAGVSQSPRYKVTKRGQDVALRCDPISGHVSLYWYRQALGQGPEFLTYFNYEAQQDKSGLPNDRFSAERPEGSISTLTIQRTEQRDSAMYRCASSRGQAPYEQYFGPGTRLTVT.

This clonotype was seen only once. A single base separates this from a much larger clone, so it may be a read error. This chain joins TRBV20-1 and TRBJ2-5; possibly TRBD1 or TRBD2 for D (6 bases each). Germline V CDR1 and CDR2: DFQATT, SNEGSKA (reference sequence). Trimming left V 3 bases short and J 7 bases short, with 18 bases between. This CDR3 has 14 residues. The DNA for the CDR3 is TGCAGTGCTAGGGAGGGGGAGGTTAGGTTGACCCAGTACTTC. Protein product: CSAREGEVRLTQYF.

V usage is TRBV19 and J usage is TRBJ2-7; TRBD2 aligns across 12 bases. The CDR3 is made up of 15 amino acids. Germline V lookup: CDR1 LNHDA, CDR2 SQIVND (reference sequence). V dropped 5 bases and J dropped 2; count of bases not matched to a gene: 4. CDR3 in DNA: TGTGCCAGTAGTGTGACTAGCGGGAGTGCCTACGAGCAGTACTTC. Protein: CASSVTSGSAYEQYF. Complete variable domain (other parts from reference TRBV19 and TRBJ2-7): DGGITQSPKYLFRKEGQNVTLSCEQNLNHDAMYWYRQDPGQGLRLIYYSQIVNDFQKGDIAEGYSVSREKKESFPLTVTSAQKNPTAFYLCASSVTSGSAYEQYFGPGTRLTVT.

This clonotype was counted only a few times. CDR3 sequence: CSARASPYWTNTGELFF. CDR3 in DNA: TGCAGTGCTAGAGCTAGCCCATACTGGACGAACACCGGGGAGCTGTTTTTT. The rearrangement joins TRBV20-1 to TRBJ2-2; TRBD2 might be the D (5 bases). The germline gives CDR1 DFQATT, CDR2 SNEGSKA (reference sequence). The CDR3 is made up of 17 amino acids. Trimming removed 1 base from V and 0 bases from J, with 15 bases in between.

The chain links TRBV14 to TRBJ1-6; TRBD1 might be the D (5 bases). Trimming cost V 6 bases and J 11 bases, with 17 bases left between them. The CDR3 is made up of 14 amino acids. In germline, CDR1 is SGHDN, CDR2 FVKESK. This CDR3 reads CASRAPGTGTPLHF. DNA for the CDR3: TGTGCCAGCAGGGCTCCGGGGACGGGGACACCCCTCCACTTT. Supplemented by reference TRBV14 and TRBJ1-6, the full variable domain reads EAGVTQFPSHSVIEKGQTVTLRCDPISGHDNLYWYRRVMGKEIKFLLHFVKESKQDESGMPNNRFLAERTGGTYSTLKVQPAELEDSGVYFCASRAPGTGTPLHFGNGTRLTVT.

This clonotype was picked up a small number of times. A clone one base away is much larger, so this may be a read error. The genes are TRBV9 and TRBJ1-2, with unresolved D. The V end was cut by 0 bases, the J end by 0 bases, with 6 bases between. The CDR3 totals 14 residues. The germline CDR1 and CDR2 sequences are SGDLS and YYNGEE. The CDR3 loop reads CASSVDGTNYGYTF. DNA for the CDR3: TGTGCCAGCAGCGTAGACGGAACTAACTATGGCTACACCTTC.

The table lists this clonotype with many counts. The chain combines TRBV20-1 with TRBJ1-5; possibly TRBD1 for D (5 bases). V was shortened by 3 bases and J by 2 bases, with 14 bases between the two germline ends. Germline assignment: CDR1 DFQATT and CDR2 SNEGSKA (reference sequence). This CDR3 is 15 amino acids long. For the CDR3, the DNA is TGCAGTGCTAGCAAGGACCTAGGGGGCAATCAGCCCCAGCATTTT. This sequence encodes CSASKDLGGNQPQHF.